This T cell receptor (beta chain) was recovered during a study of molecular identifiers for immune sequencing clone quantification. MiXCR, run by TCRdb on the PCR reads, gives a single entry per CDR3 protein. Of about 36,000 distinct CDR3 sequences in the sample, 15% to 20% are singletons; the top ten hold 6.5% to 8%. The CDR3 is 13 residues long. CDR1 SGHTA and CDR2 FQGTGA come from the germline V gene. A word on this clonotype: A read error may produce the germline difference seen at one junction end.

Sequencing used naive CD8+ T cells from blood, with Jurkat cell RNA spiked in. Subset reported: FACS-sorted CD8+CD4-CCR7+CD45RA+ naive T cells. This sequence was found in a human donor in good health. Some libraries in this study had Jurkat cell RNA spiked in. This chain connects TRBV7-3 to TRBJ2-1; no clear D gene. Written as DNA, the CDR3 is TGTGCCAGCAGCCCCCCGGGCTACAATGAGCAGTGCTTC. Translation: CASSPPGYNEQCF.